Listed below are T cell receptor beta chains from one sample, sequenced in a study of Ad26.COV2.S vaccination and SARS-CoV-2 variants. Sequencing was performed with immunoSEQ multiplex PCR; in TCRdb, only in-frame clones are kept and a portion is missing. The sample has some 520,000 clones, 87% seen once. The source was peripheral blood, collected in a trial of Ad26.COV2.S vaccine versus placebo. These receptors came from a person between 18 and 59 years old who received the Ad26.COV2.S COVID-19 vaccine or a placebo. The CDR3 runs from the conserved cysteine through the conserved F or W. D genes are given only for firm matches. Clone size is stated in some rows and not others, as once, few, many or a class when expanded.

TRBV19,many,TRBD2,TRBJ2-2,CASSIPLAGSTGELFF,TGTGCCAGTAGTATACCACTAGCGGGAAGCACCGGGGAGCTGTTTTTT
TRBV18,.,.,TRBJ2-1,CASSPALYEQFF,TGTGCCAGCTCACCTGCTCTCTATGAGCAGTTCTTC
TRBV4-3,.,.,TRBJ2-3,CASSQDFGDTQYF,TGCGCCAGCAGCCAAGACTTTGGCGATACGCAGTATTTT
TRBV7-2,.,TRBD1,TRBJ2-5,CASSFGDRVSGTQYF,TGTGCCAGCAGCTTTGGGGACAGGGTATCTGGGACCCAGTACTTC
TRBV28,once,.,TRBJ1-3,CASSLESSGNTIYF,TGTGCCAGCAGTTTAGAGAGCTCTGGAAACACCATATATTTT
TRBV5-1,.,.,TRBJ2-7,CASSAGLPLGEQYF,TGCGCCAGCAGCGCGGGACTTCCCCTGGGGGAGCAGTACTTC
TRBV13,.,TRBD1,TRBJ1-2,CASSRGQGGGYTF,TGTGCCAGCAGCCGCGGACAGGGAGGTGGCTACACCTTC
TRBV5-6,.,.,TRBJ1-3,CASSPLGPRPGNTIYF,TGTGCCAGCAGCCCGCTGGGGCCGCGCCCTGGAAACACCATATATTTT
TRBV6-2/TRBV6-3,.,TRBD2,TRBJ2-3,CASSYTSGTTQYF,TGTGCCAGCAGTTACACTAGCGGGACTACGCAGTATTTT
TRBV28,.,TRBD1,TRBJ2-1,CASSTGGEKFVSYNEQFF,TGTGCCAGCAGCACAGGGGGCGAAAAATTCGTATCTTACAATGAGCAGTTCTTC
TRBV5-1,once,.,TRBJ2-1,CASGEQSYYNEQFF,TGCGCCAGCGGAGAGCAGTCCTACTACAATGAGCAGTTCTTC
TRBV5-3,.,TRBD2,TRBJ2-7,CARSIRRGEPHEQYF,TGTGCCAGAAGCATCAGGCGGGGGGAGCCCCACGAGCAGTACTTC
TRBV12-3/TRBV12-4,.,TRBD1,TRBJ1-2,CASRGDRVSYTF,TGTGCCAGCAGGGGGGACAGGGTCAGCTACACCTTC
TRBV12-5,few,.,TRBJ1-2,CASRPSGHLGYTF,TGTGCTAGCCGCCCATCAGGGCACCTTGGCTACACCTTC
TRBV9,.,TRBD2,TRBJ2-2,CASSVSGSTGELFF,TGTGCCAGCAGCGTTAGCGGGAGCACCGGGGAGCTGTTTTTT
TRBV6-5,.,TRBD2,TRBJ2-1,CASSYRTSASYNEQFF,TGTGCCAGCAGTTACCGGACTAGCGCCTCCTACAATGAGCAGTTCTTC
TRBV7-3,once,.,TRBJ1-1,CASSPGGDTEAFF,TGTGCCAGCAGCCCCGGGGGGGACACTGAAGCTTTCTTT
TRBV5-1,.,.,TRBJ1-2,CASSLSREWGYTF,TGCGCCAGCAGCTTGTCCAGGGAGTGGGGCTACACCTTC
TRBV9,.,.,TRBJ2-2,CASSRDFSNTGELFF,TGTGCCAGCAGCCGGGACTTCTCGAACACCGGGGAGCTGTTTTTT
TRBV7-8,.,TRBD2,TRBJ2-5,CAIRREGDETQYF,TGTGCCATACGGCGGGAGGGTGACGAGACCCAGTACTTC
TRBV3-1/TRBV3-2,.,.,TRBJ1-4,CASAGHFNEKLFF,TGTGCCAGTGCGGGACACTTCAATGAAAAACTGTTTTTT
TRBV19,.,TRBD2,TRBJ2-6,CASRTNIGTSGYVGANVLTF,TGTGCCAGTAGGACTAACATCGGGACTAGCGGGTATGTCGGGGCCAACGTCCTGACTTTC
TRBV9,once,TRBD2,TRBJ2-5,CASSGTGRETQYF,TGTGCCAGCAGCGGGACCGGGAGGGAGACCCAGTACTTC
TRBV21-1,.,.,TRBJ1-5,CASSKRNDYNQPQHF,TGTGCCAGCAGCAAAAGGAACGACTACAATCAGCCCCAGCATTTT
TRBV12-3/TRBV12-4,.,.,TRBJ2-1,CASSLGYEQFF,TGTGCCAGCAGTTTAGGATATGAGCAGTTCTTC
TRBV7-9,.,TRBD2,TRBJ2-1,CASSKSGIGSREQFF,TGTGCCAGCAGCAAAAGCGGGATAGGTTCTAGGGAGCAGTTCTTC
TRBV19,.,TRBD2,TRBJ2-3,CASSLLAGGGSYTQYF,TGTGCCAGTAGTCTGCTAGCGGGAGGGGGATCTTATACGCAGTATTTT
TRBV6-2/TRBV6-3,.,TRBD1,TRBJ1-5,CASSYFDPGTGKSQPQHF,TGTGCCAGCAGTTACTTTGACCCCGGGACAGGGAAGAGTCAGCCCCAGCATTTT
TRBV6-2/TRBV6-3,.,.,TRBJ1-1,CASSYSTVNTEAFF,TGTGCCAGCAGTTACAGCACGGTGAACACTGAAGCTTTCTTT
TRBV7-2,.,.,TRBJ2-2,CASKKNGGGGNTGELFF,TGTGCCAGCAAAAAAAACGGGGGAGGAGGTAACACCGGGGAGCTGTTTTTT
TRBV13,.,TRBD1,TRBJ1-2,CASSSSGQGADGYTF,TGTGCCAGCAGCTCCTCCGGACAGGGGGCTGATGGCTACACCTTC
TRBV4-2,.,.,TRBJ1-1,CASSLSRGNTEAFF,TGTGCCAGCAGCCTATCGAGAGGGAACACTGAAGCTTTCTTT
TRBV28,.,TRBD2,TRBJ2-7,CASSTERDLFYEQYF,TGTGCCAGCAGTACAGAGCGGGACTTATTCTACGAGCAGTACTTC
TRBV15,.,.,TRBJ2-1,CATSRTSFYNEQFF,TGTGCCACCAGCAGAACTAGCTTCTACAATGAGCAGTTCTTC
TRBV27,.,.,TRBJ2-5,CASGSRETQYF,TGTGCCAGCGGAAGTCGTGAGACCCAGTACTTC
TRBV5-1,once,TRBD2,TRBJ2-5,CASSLAGLLAGRETQYF,TGCGCCAGCAGCTTGGCGGGATTGCTAGCGGGACGCGAGACCCAGTACTTC
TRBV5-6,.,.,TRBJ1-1,CASSGKGYTEAFF,TGTGCCAGCAGTGGTAAGGGTTACACTGAAGCTTTCTTT
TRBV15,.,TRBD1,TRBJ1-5,CATSTRTGRESNQPQHF,TGTGCCACCAGCACCCGGACAGGAAGGGAGTCCAATCAGCCCCAGCATTTT